The 3 T cell receptor beta chains reported below all come from one sample, sequenced in a study of blood T cells in healthy people across ages. Primers used in a second PCR of roughly 7 to 12 cycles were a sample-barcoded 5' primer and a J-beta primer mix. TCRdb reprocessed the 5' RACE reads with MiXCR, giving one entry per CDR3 protein. The table includes 600,000 to 800,000 distinct CDR3 sequences, 52% detected once. Input material: blood. Every receptor here comes from a woman at least 80 years old in good health.

This chain connects TRBV11-1 to TRBJ2-1; 10 bases fit TRBD2. The length of the CDR3 is 16 residues. Looked up from germline, CDR1 is SGHAT and CDR2 is FQDESV (reference sequence). The ends lost 3 bases at V and 5 bases at J; junction bases unmatched: 7. In DNA form, the CDR3 reads TGTGCCAGCAGCTTCGAAGCGGGAGGGTCCCACAATGAGCAGTTCTTC. Translated: CASSFEAGGSHNEQFF.

The chain joins TRBV29-1 to TRBJ2-3, with TRBD2 identical over 9 bases. V trimming: 6 bases; J trimming: 5 bases; junction bases outside the gene matches: 9. Germline V gene data show CDR1 as SQVTM and CDR2 as ANQGSEA. This CDR3 is built from 14 residues. CDR3 in DNA: TGCAGCGTCTCTAGCGGGATAACGGAAGATACGCAGTATTTT. Encoded protein: CSVSSGITEDTQYF.

This clonotype was seen at least ten times. V gene TRBV20-1 combines with J gene TRBJ2-4, with TRBD2 as a possible D gene (7 bases). This CDR3 has 16 residues. Trimming left V 3 bases short and J 3 bases short, with 18 bases between. Germline loops: CDR1 DFQATT, CDR2 SNEGSKA (reference sequence). The CDR3 reads CSASRGGEVGKNIQYF. CDR3 DNA sequence: TGCAGTGCTAGTAGGGGGGGAGAGGTCGGCAAAAACATTCAGTACTTC.